Following are 11 T cell receptor beta chains from one sample sequenced in a study of CXCR3-negative and CXCR3-positive naive CD8 T cells. Through 5' RACE with UMI labels, the TRB cDNA libraries were prepared. For each CDR3 protein, TCRdb gives one entry from its re-call of the 5' RACE reads, without DNA. The sample has tens of thousands of distinct CDR3 sequences; the top ten hold less than 4.5%. Material: naive CXCR3- CD8+ T cells from blood. Subset noted: CD45RO-CCR7+CD27+CD95- naive CD8+ T cells lacking CXCR3 (TNR3-). The receptors were sampled from a human donor in good health. Some clones in this sample may be carry-over from other donors' samples.

This chain's CDR3 is CASSLGQGLAYGYTF. V gene TRBV7-2 combines with J gene TRBJ1-2. The CDR3 runs 15 residues. Germline V lookup: CDR1 SGHTA, CDR2 FQGNSA.

V is TRBV19 and J is TRBJ2-1. This CDR3 is 11 amino acids long. The germline V gene encodes CDR1 LNHDA and CDR2 SQIVND (reference sequence). The CDR3 here is CASKAYNEQFF.

V usage is TRBV11-3 and J usage is TRBJ2-7; TCRdb lists TRBD1, though no DNA is available to test this call. This CDR3 has 13 residues. CDR1 SGHNT and CDR2 YENEEA come from the germline V gene. CDR3 loop: CASSTRQYKEQYF.

This sequence joins TRBV28 and TRBJ2-3; TCRdb lists TRBD2, though no DNA is available to test this call. Per germline, CDR1 MDHEN and CDR2 SYDVKM. The CDR3 extends over 15 amino acids. The CDR3 here is CASSPPPGYTDTQYF.

The CDR3 here is CSAANSNQPQHF. J is TRBJ1-5 and V is TRBV20-1. Per the germline V gene, CDR1 is DFQATT and CDR2 is SNEGSKA (reference sequence). The CDR3 is made up of 12 amino acids.

The chain couples TRBV10-3 to TRBJ1-1; no DNA is available, so the TRBD1 call from TCRdb remains unchecked. Germline loops: CDR1 ENHRY, CDR2 SYGVKD. CDR3 length equals 16 residues. CDR3 protein: CAILGDRGSVATEAFF.

This chain joins TRBV20-1 and TRBJ2-1; TCRdb gives TRBD2 as the D gene, but with no DNA this cannot be confirmed. The CDR3 has 16 amino acids. CDR1 and CDR2 from the germline V gene are DFQATT and SNEGSKA (reference sequence). The CDR3 sequence is CSARDKWLAGMDEQFF.

The chain is built from TRBV5-1 and TRBJ1-1; TCRdb gives TRBD1 as the D gene, but with no DNA this cannot be confirmed. The CDR3 is 12 amino acids. Germline CDR1 SGHRS, CDR2 YFSETQ. The CDR3 is CASSLPGVGAFF.

V is TRBV5-5 and J is TRBJ2-4; TCRdb indicates TRBD1, and absent DNA this call remains unverified. The germline gives CDR1 SGHKS, CDR2 YYEKEE (reference sequence). The CDR3 contains 16 residues. The CDR3 sequence is CASSLAEGRVETIQYF.

The genes are TRBV7-9 and TRBJ2-7; TCRdb's D call of TRBD2 is untestable without DNA. Looked up from germline, CDR1 is SEHNR and CDR2 is FQNEAQ (reference sequence). The CDR3 spans 14 residues. The CDR3: CASSSSGATGEQYF.

This chain links TRBV6-5 with TRBJ2-7. The CDR3 runs to 18 residues. Germline V gene data show CDR1 as MNHEY and CDR2 as SVGAGI. The CDR3: CASSSTTPLFEDYYEQYF.